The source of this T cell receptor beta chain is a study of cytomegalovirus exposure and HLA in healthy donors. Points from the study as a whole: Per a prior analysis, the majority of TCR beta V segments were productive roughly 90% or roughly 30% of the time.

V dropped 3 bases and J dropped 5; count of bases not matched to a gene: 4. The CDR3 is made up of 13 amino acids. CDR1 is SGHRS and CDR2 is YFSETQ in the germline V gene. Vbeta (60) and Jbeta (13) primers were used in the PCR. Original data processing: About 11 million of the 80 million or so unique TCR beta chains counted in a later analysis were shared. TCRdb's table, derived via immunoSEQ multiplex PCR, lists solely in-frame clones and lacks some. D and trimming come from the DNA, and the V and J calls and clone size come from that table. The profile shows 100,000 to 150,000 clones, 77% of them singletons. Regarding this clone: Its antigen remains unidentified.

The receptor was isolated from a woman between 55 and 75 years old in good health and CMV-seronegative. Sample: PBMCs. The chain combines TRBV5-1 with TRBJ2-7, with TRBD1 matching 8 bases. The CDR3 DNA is TGCGCCAGCAGCTCCGACAGGGGTAACGAGCAGTACTTC. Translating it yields CASSSDRGNEQYF. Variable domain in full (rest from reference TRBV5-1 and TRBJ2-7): KAGVTQTPRYLIKTRGQQVTLSCSPISGHRSVSWYQQTPGQGLQFLFEYFSETQRNKGNFPGRFSGRQFSNSRSEMNVSTLELGDSALYLCASSSDRGNEQYFGPGTRLTVT.